Detailed here is one T cell receptor beta chain. The antigen is undetermined. This sample is drawn from a study of Graves' ophthalmopathy and Graves' hyperthyroidism. V was clipped by 5 bases and J by 6 bases; unmatched bases: 7. This CDR3 has 14 residues. CDR1 is MNHNS and CDR2 is SASEGT in the germline V gene. Study results and caveats: Blood also carried most expanded thyroid clonotypes exceeding 0.001 frequency.

For repertoire sequencing, the TCR beta CDR3 regions were amplified from RNA transcripts. The first-round RT-PCR employed HTBI primers together with the Qiagen OneStep RT-PCR kit. A multiplex PCR was then performed as the second round. TCRdb independently ran MiXCR on the multiplex PCR reads; one entry per CDR3 protein. The sample yields about 620,000 distinct CDR3 sequences, 22% seen once. Absence of ophthalmopathy within 18 months of follow-up defined stable hyperthyroidism. The diagnosis was founded upon clinical symptoms, serum thyroxine, TRAb, thyroid ultrasound and orbital computed tomography.

The sample was peripheral blood. The sequence derives from a woman younger than 35 with stable Graves' hyperthyroidism. Some clones in this sample may be carry-over from other donors' samples. This chain joins TRBV6-1 and TRBJ1-1, with 9 bases matching TRBD1. The CDR3 sequence is CASSPNRGPPEAFF. The CDR3, as DNA: TGTGCCAGCAGTCCCAACAGGGGGCCACCTGAAGCTTTCTTT.